The T cell receptor (beta chain) described here comes from a study of blood T cell repertoires in COVID-19 (dated by TCRdb to between 2020 and 2021). Context from the whole study: The collaborator samples originated in the United States, Italy and Spain and spanned the acute and convalescent phases of COVID-19. Deeply sampled blood TCRbeta repertoires from subjects exposed to, actively infected with, or recovered from COVID-19 were included in the dataset. The samples were drawn from two sources: the first 160 participants of the ongoing ImmuneRACE study, and 1,254 subjects contributed by 6 global collaborators. Where available, HLA class I and class II types were taken from metadata supplied by the sample provider and were not determined by assay-based typing. Nearly every sample came with metadata listing a de-identified subject ID, COVID-19 status, age in years and sex. The material from the prospective study consisted of cDNA or gDNA derived from T cells, B-cell-depleted T cells, or PBMCs. The repertoires were released in a freely available public database intended as a resource for research on the immune response to SARS-CoV-2. Broad study findings and their caveats: How much clinical and demographic metadata was included differed by source and by participant, and the metadata was provided uncurated.

This clone was recorded a few times. What this receptor recognizes is not known. Per-nucleotide qualities are absent, and no much larger clonotype sits a single base away. Enrolling through a virtual design, the prospective study's participants ranged in age from about 18 to 89 years and lived across roughly 23 United States geographic areas. Cohort assignment in the prospective study relied on participant-reported clinical history from a screening survey and a study questionnaire. Mobile phlebotomists in the prospective study collected whole blood, serum and a nasopharyngeal or oropharyngeal swab from every participant. Over a roughly two-month period, participants in the prospective study had the option of providing additional blood draws and questionnaires. Before DNA extraction, blood samples from the prospective study were shipped at room temperature or frozen. TCRbeta CDR3 regions were amplified from genomic DNA by means of the immunoSEQ Assay, a bias-controlled multiplex PCR. On the authors' methods: The number of nucleated cells in each sample was estimated by amplification of reference gene primers within the assay. Sequence reads were collapsed and filtered to measure the absolute abundance of every unique TCRbeta CDR3 rearrangement. For each sample, productive Simpson clonality was calculated as the square root of Simpson's diversity index across productive rearrangements. The table comes from immuneACCESS by way of TCRdb, which keeps in-frame sequences with V and J called. Part of the clones is missing from these tables; in studies checked, under half for an unresolved V gene and the rest for unknown reasons. The DNA gave D and trimming, while V, J and clone size come from that table. Recorded for this sample are 300,000 to 500,000 clones; approximately 88% of them occurred a single time. The top ten hold more than 0.85% of the sample.

Trimming removed 1 base from V and 1 base from J, leaving 16 bases between the germline ends. Per the germline V gene (reference sequence), LGHDT is the CDR1 and YNNKEL is the CDR2. Its CDR3 holds 17 amino acids, cysteine through phenylalanine. Of the read, only the CDR3 DNA is kept; its 51 bases are in frame from base 1. In this chain, TRBV3-1 (or the pseudogene TRBV3-2) is recombined with TRBJ1-1; possibly the D gene is TRBD1, per 5 matching bases. This sequence originates from a woman under 40 with acute COVID-19. The sample taken for sequencing was PBMCs or T cells enriched from blood (not recorded which). The nucleotide sequence is given as TGTGCCAGCAGCCAAGTTGCCTCAGGGTCGCCGAACACTGAAGCTTTCTTT. Protein translation: CASSQVASGSPNTEAFF.